The 15 T cell receptor beta chains presented below share a single source sample, sequenced in a study of blood T cell repertoires in COVID-19. Assay used: immunoSEQ multiplex PCR; TCRdb lists only in-frame clones, some missing. The table shows about 42,000 clones, with approximately 88% occurring only once. The sample was peripheral blood. These receptors all stem from a human donor in a cohort sampled during active COVID-19.

The V and J genes are TRBV5-6 and TRBJ1-1; D gene uncertain. The CDR3 extends over 12 amino acids. V gave up 3 bases and J gave up 4 bases, with 7 bases separating them. Germline V lookup: CDR1 SGHDT, CDR2 YYEEEE. CDR3 DNA: TGTGCCAGCAGCTCTTTGTTCACTGAAGCTTTCTTT. Protein product: CASSSLFTEAFF. Full variable domain (outside the CDR3, taken from reference TRBV5-6 and TRBJ1-1): DAGVTQSPTHLIKTRGQQVTLRCSPKSGHDTVSWYQQALGQGPQFIFQYYEEEERQRGNFPDRFSGHQFPNYSSELNVNALLLGDSALYLCASSSLFTEAFFGQGTRLTVV.

The chain has TRBV5-4 and TRBJ2-7, with TRBD1 matching over 9 bases. With 4 bases clipped from V and 4 bases from J, the junction kept 6 bases outside the gene matches. CDR3 length: 14 residues. Germline loops: CDR1 SGHNT, CDR2 YYREEE (reference sequence). This CDR3 is CASSPQQGAYEQYF. CDR3 sequence (DNA): TGTGCCAGCAGCCCTCAACAGGGGGCGTACGAGCAGTACTTC.

The chain combines TRBV3-1 (or the pseudogene TRBV3-2) with TRBJ1-4; 7 bases match TRBD1. From germline, CDR1 is LGHDT and CDR2 YNNKEL (reference sequence). The CDR3 runs 16 residues. Unmatched junction bases numbered 5, after V lost 0 bases and J lost 4 bases. The CDR3 nucleotides read TGTGCCAGCAGCCAAGACGGGACAGAGGATAATGAAAAACTGTTTTTT. This codes for CASSQDGTEDNEKLFF.

This chain links TRBV19 with TRBJ2-7; the match to TRBD1 covers 8 bases. V was pared by 5 bases and J by 4 bases, with 10 bases of the junction left unmatched. The V gene's germline CDR1 is LNHDA and CDR2 SQIVND (reference sequence). The length of the CDR3 is 15 residues. CDR3 nucleotide sequence: TGTGCCAGTAGTGCGGGACAGGTAGCAATTTACGAGCAGTACTTC. Amino acids: CASSAGQVAIYEQYF.

The table lists this clone with a count of one. This chain links TRBV10-3 with TRBJ2-5, with 11 positions matching TRBD2. Trimming cost V 4 bases and J 5 bases; bases outside gene matches: 9. Germline-derived CDR1 and CDR2 are ENHRY and SYGVKD. The CDR3 sequence is 16 residues long. The CDR3 sequence: CAISGTSGSRRETQYF. In DNA, the CDR3 is TGTGCCATCAGTGGCACTAGCGGGAGTCGTCGTGAGACCCAGTACTTC.

This sequence joins TRBV6-5 and TRBJ1-1; D is unclear. V was cut by 2 bases and J by 0 bases, with 13 bases left in between. CDR3 length equals 16 residues. Per germline, CDR1 MNHEY and CDR2 SVGAGI. The CDR3 DNA reads TGTGCCAGCAGTTACCGGCGGCTTAACATGAACACTGAAGCTTTCTTT. Protein product: CASSYRRLNMNTEAFF.

V is TRBV7-2 and J is TRBJ1-2, with D possibly matching TRBD1 (5 bases). Germline assignment: CDR1 SGHTA and CDR2 FQGNSA. The CDR3 runs 13 residues. The V end was cut by 4 bases, the J end by 4 bases, with 10 bases between. The CDR3 DNA reads as TGTGCCAGCAGCTCAGGGAAGGGCTATGGCTACACCTTC. Amino acids: CASSSGKGYGYTF.

V usage is TRBV5-4 and J usage is TRBJ1-3; no clear D. V lost 4 bases and J 0 bases, leaving 11 bases between the germline ends. This CDR3 is built from 15 residues. Per germline, CDR1 SGHNT and CDR2 YYREEE (reference sequence). In DNA, the CDR3 is TGTGCCAGCAGCCCAGAGGCGCACTCTGGAAACACCATATATTTT. Its translation is CASSPEAHSGNTIYF.

The rearrangement uses TRBV6-6 and TRBJ1-6; TRBD1 aligns across 8 bases. V shed 5 bases, J shed 0 bases, and the junction held 3 bases outside the gene matches. The CDR3 runs to 16 residues. CDR1 and CDR2 (germline): MNHNY, SVGAGI (reference sequence). The CDR3 DNA follows: TGTGCCAGCAGTCGACAGGGGAGCTCCTATAATTCACCCCTCCACTTT. This sequence encodes CASSRQGSSYNSPLHF.

The CDR3 bases are TGCGCCAGCAGCCAAGCCACTAGCGGGGGGGACAATGAGCAGTTCTTC. Amino acid sequence: CASSQATSGGDNEQFF. The V and J genes are TRBV4-1 and TRBJ2-1; TRBD2 matches 13 bases. Per the germline V gene, CDR1 is MGHRA and CDR2 is YSYEKL. This CDR3 has 16 residues. V was pared by 1 base and J by 5 bases, with 2 bases of the junction left unmatched.

This clone was counted a single time. The chain combines TRBV9 with TRBJ1-1; D gene unclear. Between the trimmed V and J ends, which lost 0 bases and 5 bases, there was a span of 8 bases. The CDR3 contains 13 residues. CDR1 is SGDLS, CDR2 YYNGEE, per germline. CDR3 residues: CASSVDGGTEAFF. The CDR3 DNA reads as TGTGCCAGCAGCGTAGACGGCGGGACTGAAGCTTTCTTT.

This clone showed up just a few times. This chain links TRBV2 with TRBJ2-2; no definite D call. Looked up from germline, CDR1 is SNHLY and CDR2 is FYNNEI. The CDR3 is made up of 16 amino acids. V was pared by 6 bases and J by 6 bases, with 20 bases between. The CDR3, as DNA: TGTGCCAGCAGGCTGGGCTCCTCCTCTACCCCCGGGGAGCTGTTTTTT. It encodes CASRLGSSSTPGELFF.

The chain couples TRBV28 to TRBJ2-7; tentative D call: TRBD2 (7 bases). V was cut by 2 bases and J by 3 bases, with 14 bases left in between. Germline V gene sequence: CDR1 MDHEN, CDR2 SYDVKM. The CDR3 consists of 15 residues. CDR3 amino acids: CASSLIGGQYYEQYF. DNA for the CDR3: TGTGCCAGCAGTTTAATCGGGGGGCAGTACTACGAGCAGTACTTC.

The genes are TRBV28 and TRBJ2-1; D gene unclear. Germline V CDR1 and CDR2: MDHEN, SYDVKM. The CDR3 runs to 15 residues. V was clipped by 2 bases and J by 3 bases, with 11 bases between them. The CDR3: CASSLTQAFYNEQFF. The CDR3 DNA is TGTGCCAGCAGTTTAACGCAGGCCTTCTACAATGAGCAGTTCTTC.

This clone came up a few times. The CDR3 region has the DNA TGTGCCATCAGTGTTCTAGCGAACACCGGGGAGCTGTTTTTT. Translation gives CAISVLANTGELFF. The chain is built from TRBV10-3 and TRBJ2-2; D is unclear. The V end lost 4 bases, the J end lost 0 bases, and 6 bases lay between the germline ends. CDR3 length: 14 amino acids. Looked up from germline, CDR1 is ENHRY and CDR2 is SYGVKD.